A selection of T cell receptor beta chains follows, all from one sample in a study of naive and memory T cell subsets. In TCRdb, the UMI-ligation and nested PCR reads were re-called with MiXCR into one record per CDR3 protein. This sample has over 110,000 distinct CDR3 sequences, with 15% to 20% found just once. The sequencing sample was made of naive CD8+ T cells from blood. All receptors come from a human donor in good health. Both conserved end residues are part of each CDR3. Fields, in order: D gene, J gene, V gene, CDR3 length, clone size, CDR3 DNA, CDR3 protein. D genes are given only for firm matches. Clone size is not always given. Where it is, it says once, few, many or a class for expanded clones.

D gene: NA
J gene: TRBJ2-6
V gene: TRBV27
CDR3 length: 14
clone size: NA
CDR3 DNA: TGTGCCAGCAGTTTTGGAACTGGGGCCAACGTCCTGACTTTC
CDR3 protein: CASSFGTGANVLTF

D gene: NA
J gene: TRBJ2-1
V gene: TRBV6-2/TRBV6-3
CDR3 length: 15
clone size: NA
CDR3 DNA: TGTGCCAGCAGTTACCCAGCCGGCAGAAGGAGTGAGCAGTTCTTC
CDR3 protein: CASSYPAGRRSEQFF

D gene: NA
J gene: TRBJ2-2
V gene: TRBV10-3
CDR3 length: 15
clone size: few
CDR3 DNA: TGTGCCATCAGTGAGTCGATCGACAGCACCGGGGAGCTGTTTTTT
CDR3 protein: CAISESIDSTGELFF

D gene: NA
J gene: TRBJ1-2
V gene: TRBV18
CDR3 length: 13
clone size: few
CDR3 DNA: TGTGCCAGCTCACGACAGGAGGACTATGGCTACACCTTC
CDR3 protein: CASSRQEDYGYTF

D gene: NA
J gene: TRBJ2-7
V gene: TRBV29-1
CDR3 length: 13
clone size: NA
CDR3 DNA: TGCAGCGTTGAGGCAGGTACGAACTACGAGCAGTACTTC
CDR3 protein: CSVEAGTNYEQYF

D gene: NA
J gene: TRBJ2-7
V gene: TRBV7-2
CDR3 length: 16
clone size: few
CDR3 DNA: TGTGCCAGCAGCTTCAGGACCATATCTCCTTTAGACGAGCAGTACTTC
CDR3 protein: CASSFRTISPLDEQYF

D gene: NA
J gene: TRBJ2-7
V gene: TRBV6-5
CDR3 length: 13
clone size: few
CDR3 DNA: TGTGCCAGCAGTTACAGGGAGGACTACGAGCAGTACTTC
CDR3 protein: CASSYREDYEQYF

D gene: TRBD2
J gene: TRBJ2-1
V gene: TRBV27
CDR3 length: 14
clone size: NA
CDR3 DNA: TGTGCCAGCGCCTGGGGGGGTTCCTACAATGAGCAGTTCTTC
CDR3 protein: CASAWGGSYNEQFF

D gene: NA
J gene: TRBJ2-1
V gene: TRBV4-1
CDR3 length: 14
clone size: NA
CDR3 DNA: TGCGCCAGCAGCCAAGAGGGACTGGCCAATGAGCAGTTCTTC
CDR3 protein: CASSQEGLANEQFF

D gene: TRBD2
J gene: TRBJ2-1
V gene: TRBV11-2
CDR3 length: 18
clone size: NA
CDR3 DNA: TGTGCCAGCAGCTTGGAACTAGCGGGAGGCCTCGTTCACAATGAGCAGTTCTTC
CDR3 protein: CASSLELAGGLVHNEQFF

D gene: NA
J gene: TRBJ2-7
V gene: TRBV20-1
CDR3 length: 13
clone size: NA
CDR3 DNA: TGCAGTGCTCGGACAGTGGAGGACGAGGTGCAGTACTTC
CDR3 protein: CSARTVEDEVQYF

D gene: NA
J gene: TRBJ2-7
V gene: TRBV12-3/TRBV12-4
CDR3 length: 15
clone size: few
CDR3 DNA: TGTGCCAGCAGCGGGACTCTCGGACCAACCTACGAGCAGTACTTC
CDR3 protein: CASSGTLGPTYEQYF

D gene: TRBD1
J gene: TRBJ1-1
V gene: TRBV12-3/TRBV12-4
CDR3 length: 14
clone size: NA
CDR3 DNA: TGTGCCAGCAGCCCCGATCGGACAGGGGATAATAAAGACTTT
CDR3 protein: CASSPDRTGDNKDF

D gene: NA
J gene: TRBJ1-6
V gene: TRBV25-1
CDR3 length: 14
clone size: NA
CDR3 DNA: TGTGCCAGCAACCGGGATGCCTATAATTCACCCCTCCACTTT
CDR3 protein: CASNRDAYNSPLHF

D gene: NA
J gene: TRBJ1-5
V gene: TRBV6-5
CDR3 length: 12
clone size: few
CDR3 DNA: TGTGCCAGCCGGATCGGGAATCAGCCCCAGCATTTT
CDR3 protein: CASRIGNQPQHF

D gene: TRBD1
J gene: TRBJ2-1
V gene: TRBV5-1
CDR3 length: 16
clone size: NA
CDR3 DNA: TGCGCCAGCAGCGAGGGACAGGGGGTATCCTACAATGAGCAGTTCTTC
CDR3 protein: CASSEGQGVSYNEQFF

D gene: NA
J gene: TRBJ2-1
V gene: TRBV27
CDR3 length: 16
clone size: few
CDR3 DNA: TGTGCCAGCAGAATCTCGGGACCAAGCTCCTACAATGAGCAGTTCTTC
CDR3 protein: CASRISGPSSYNEQFF

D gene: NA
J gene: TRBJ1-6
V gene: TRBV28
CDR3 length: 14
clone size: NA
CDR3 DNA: TGTGCCAGCAGTTTTCCTCAGGGAGATTCACCCCTCCACTTT
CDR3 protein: CASSFPQGDSPLHF

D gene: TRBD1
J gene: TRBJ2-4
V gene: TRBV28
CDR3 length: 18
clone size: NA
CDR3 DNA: TGTGCCAGCAGAACCCCCGCCTGGGACAGGGGGCTCTGGGACATTCAGTACTTC
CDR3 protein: CASRTPAWDRGLWDIQYF

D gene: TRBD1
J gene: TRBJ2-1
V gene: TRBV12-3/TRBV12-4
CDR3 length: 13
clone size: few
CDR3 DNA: TGTGCCAGCAGACTCGGGACAGGGAATGAGCAGTTCTTC
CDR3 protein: CASRLGTGNEQFF

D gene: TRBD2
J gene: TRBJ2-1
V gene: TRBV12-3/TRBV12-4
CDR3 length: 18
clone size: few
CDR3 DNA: TGTGCCAGCAGTTTAGTTCTGTCTAGCGGGAGGGGTTACAATGAGCAGTTCTTC
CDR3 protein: CASSLVLSSGRGYNEQFF

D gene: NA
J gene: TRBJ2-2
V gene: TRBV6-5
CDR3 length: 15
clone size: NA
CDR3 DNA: TGTGCCAGCAGTTACTCGGGAATTAACACCGGGGAGCTGTTTTTT
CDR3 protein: CASSYSGINTGELFF

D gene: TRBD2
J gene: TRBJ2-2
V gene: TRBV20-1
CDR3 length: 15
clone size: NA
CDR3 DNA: TGCAGTGCTAGAGATGAACTAGCGGGAGGCGGGGAGCTGTTTTTT
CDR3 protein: CSARDELAGGGELFF

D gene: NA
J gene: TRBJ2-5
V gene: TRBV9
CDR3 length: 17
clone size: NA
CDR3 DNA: TGTGCCAGCAGCGTGGGGGGCAAGATCGGGCCGGGGGAGACCCAGTACTTC
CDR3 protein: CASSVGGKIGPGETQYF

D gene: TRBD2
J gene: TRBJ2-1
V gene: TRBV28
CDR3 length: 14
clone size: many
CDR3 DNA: TGTGCCTCATCTCTAGCGGGAGTGGGTAATGAGCAGTTCTTC
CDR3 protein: CASSLAGVGNEQFF

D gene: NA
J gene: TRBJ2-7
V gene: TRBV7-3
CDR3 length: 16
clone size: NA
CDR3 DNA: TGTGCCAGCAGCTTTAAGGGGGGGACCTACTCGGATGAGCAGTACTTC
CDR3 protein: CASSFKGGTYSDEQYF

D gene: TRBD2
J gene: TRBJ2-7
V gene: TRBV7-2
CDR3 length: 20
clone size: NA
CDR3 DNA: TGTGCCAGCAGCCCTGCAAGGGGGACTAGCGAGTACACAGATAAGTACGAGCAGTACTTC
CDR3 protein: CASSPARGTSEYTDKYEQYF

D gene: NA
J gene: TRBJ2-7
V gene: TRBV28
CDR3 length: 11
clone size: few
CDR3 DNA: TGTGCCAGCAGTCCGCCGGGGGAGCAGTACTTC
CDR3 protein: CASSPPGEQYF

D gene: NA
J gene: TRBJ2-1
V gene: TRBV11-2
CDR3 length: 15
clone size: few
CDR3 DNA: TGTGCCAGCAGCCCATGGGCCGGGAGAGTGGGTGAGCAGTTCTTC
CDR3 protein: CASSPWAGRVGEQFF

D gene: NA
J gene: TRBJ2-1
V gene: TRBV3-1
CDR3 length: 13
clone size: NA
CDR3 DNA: TGTGCCAGCAGGCTTATAGGAACCGATGAGCAGTTCTTC
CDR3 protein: CASRLIGTDEQFF

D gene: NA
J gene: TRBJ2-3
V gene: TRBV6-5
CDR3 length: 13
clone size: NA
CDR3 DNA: TGTGCCAGCAATGCAGGGGGGTCAGATACGCAGTATTTT
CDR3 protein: CASNAGGSDTQYF

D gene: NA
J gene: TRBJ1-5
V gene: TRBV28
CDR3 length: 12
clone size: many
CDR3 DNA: TGTGCCAGCAGTTTAGGCAGACAGCCCCAGCATTTT
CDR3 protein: CASSLGRQPQHF